The 18 T cell receptor delta chains below all came from one sample that was sequenced in a study of gamma-delta T cells after stem cell transplantation. TCRdb reapplied CATT to the RT-PCR reads. The sample holds roughly 1,400 delta-chain clones, approximately 1.9% seen once. Sequenced sample: gamma-delta T cells. These receptors all stem from a human donor. It is not recorded whose cells these are; they may come from a transplant donor.

On this clone itself: It differs at one base from a far larger clone, so likely a read error. This rearrangement joins TRDV2 to TRDJ1; 7 nucleotides agree with TRDD3. This CDR3 has 16 amino acids. V lost 5 bases to trimming and J lost 0 bases; unmatched junction nucleotides: 11. From germline, CDR1 is GEAIGNYY and CDR2 EKD. For the CDR3, the DNA is TGTGCCTGTGGCACTATGGTGGGGGAAAACACCGATAAACTCATCTTT. Its translation is CACGTMVGENTDKLIF.

This clone was found a few times. TCRdb's entry gives the protein of a much larger clone, which mismatches this DNA's translation at residue 7, likely from a read error; the protein reported here is translated from the DNA. V is TRDV2 and J is TRDJ1; perhaps TRDD3 as D (5 bases). V was shortened by 4 bases and J by 2 bases, with 19 bases between the two germline ends. CDR1 is GEAIGNYY and CDR2 is EKD in the germline V gene. The CDR3 spans 16 residues. CDR3 region: CACDLPRDRGTDKLIF. The CDR3 bases are TGTGCCTGTGATCTACCGAGGGATCGGGGAACCGATAAACTCATCTTT.

For the J gene the call is TRDJ1; the V gene lacks a call; whether TRDD3, the table's D call, matches the DNA was not checked. The CDR3 is 12 residues long. CDR3 sequence (DNA): TGTGCCACCGTCGGGGCCCTCGATAAACTCATCTTT. It encodes CATVGALDKLIF.

Note on this clone: The TCRdb record carries a much larger clone's protein, which differs from this DNA's translation at residue 15; a read error is the likely cause, and the protein listed here is the DNA translation. CDR3 nucleotide sequence: TGTGCCTGTGACATTCTGGGGGACACCCCTTTGACCGATAAACCCATCTTT. Translating gives CACDILGDTPLTDKPIF. This chain connects TRDV2 to TRDJ1; the match to TRDD3 covers 8 bases. The germline V gene has CDR1 GEAIGNYY and CDR2 EKD. The CDR3 totals 17 residues.

This clone was picked up a small number of times. The TCRdb record carries a much larger clone's protein, which differs from this DNA's translation at residue 5; a read error is the likely cause, and the protein listed here is the DNA translation. Within the sample, other DNA sequences also encode this same CDR3. The chain joins TRDV2 to TRDJ2; a possible D gene is TRDD3 (6 bases). The CDR3 spans 20 residues. Germline V gene lookup returns CDR1 GEAIGNYY and CDR2 EKD. The CDR3 here is CACDAILGHTGPPLTAQLFF. The CDR3 nucleotides read TGTGCCTGTGACGCGATACTGGGACATACGGGGCCGCCTTTGACAGCGCAACTCTTCTTT.

This clone was counted only a few times. TCRdb has a much larger clone's protein, which differs at residue 4 from the translation of this DNA, likely because of a read error; what is shown is the protein translated from the DNA. V and J are TRDV2 and TRDJ1; 7 bases fit TRDD3. The V gene's germline CDR1 is GEAIGNYY and CDR2 EKD. The CDR3 extends over 16 amino acids. V lost 5 bases and J lost 4; bases outside the gene matches: 15. This chain's CDR3 is CACGIAGDPFGDKLIF. The DNA for the CDR3 is TGTGCCTGTGGCATTGCGGGGGATCCTTTCGGCGATAAACTCATCTTT.

This clone was recorded a few times. With only one base between it and a far larger clone, this is likely a read error. The same CDR3 can be traced to other DNA sequences in this sample. The J gene is TRDJ1, the V gene TRDV2, with TRDD3 matching 13 bases. In germline, CDR1 is GEAIGNYY, CDR2 EKD. The V and J ends lost 1 base and 7 bases, in that order; junction bases with no gene match: 5. The CDR3 loop spans 15 amino acids. The CDR3 nucleotides are TGTGCCTGTGACACACTGGGGGATACGGGCGGTAAACTCATCTTT. It encodes CACDTLGDTGGKLIF.

This clone showed up just a few times. V gene TRDV2 combines with J gene TRDJ3; 9 positions match TRDD3. The CDR3 totals 18 residues. In germline, CDR1 is GEAIGNYY, CDR2 EKD. V shed 3 bases, J shed 1 base, and the junction held 6 bases outside the gene matches. CDR3 region: CACDPTGGHSWDTRQMFF. DNA for the CDR3: TGTGCCTGTGACCCTACTGGGGGACATTCCTGGGACACCCGACAGATGTTTTTC.

Only a few counts were recorded for this clone. TCRdb lists the protein of a much larger clone for this DNA, which differs at residue 15, so this is likely a read error; the protein given here is translated from the DNA itself. CDR3 DNA: TGTGCCTGTGACACGATACTGGGACATACGGGGCCGCCTTTGGCAGCACAACTCTTCTTT. It codes for CACDTILGHTGPPLAAQLFF. The rearrangement links TRDV2 to TRDJ2; weak D call: TRDD3 (6 bases). Looked up from germline, CDR1 is GEAIGNYY and CDR2 is EKD. The CDR3 runs 20 residues.

This clone was picked up a small number of times. The junction departs from the called germline gene at one end, perhaps through a read error. The sample contains more than one DNA sequence encoding this CDR3. The J gene is TRDJ1, the V gene TRDV1; 9 positions match TRDD3. The CDR3 runs to 29 residues. Germline V gene lookup returns CDR1 TSWWSYY and CDR2 QGS. The CDR3 is CALAEVMVTLLPYWGTLPERWRDTDKLIF. CDR3 DNA sequence: TGTGCTCTTGCGGAAGTCATGGTAACCTTACTCCCCTACTGGGGGACCTTGCCAGAGAGGTGGAGGGACACCGATAAACTCATCTTT.

This clone was recorded a few times. It is likely a read error: a sequence one base away is far more abundant. The sample holds other DNA sequences that translate to the same CDR3. The chain links TRDV2 to TRDJ1; no firm D call. Per the germline V gene, CDR1 is GEAIGNYY and CDR2 is EKD. V was cut by 0 bases and J by 0 bases, with 16 bases left in between. The CDR3 consists of 17 residues. The CDR3, as DNA: TGTGCCTGTGACACCGTACCCCGTACTTCAGACACCGATAAACTCATCTTT. It translates to CACDTVPRTSDTDKLIF.

The table lists this clone with a few counts. A much larger clonotype is one base distant, so this may be a read error. The sample contains more than one DNA sequence encoding this CDR3. The chain combines TRDV2 with TRDJ1, with TRDD3 as a possible D gene (5 bases). The CDR3 is 14 residues long. From germline, CDR1 is GEAIGNYY and CDR2 EKD. In DNA form, the CDR3 reads TGTGCCTGCGACACCGTAGGGGAGAACTTTAAACTCATCTTT. It encodes CACDTVGENFKLIF.

This clone is labeled as large. This may come from a read error, since a much larger clone is one base off. Other DNA sequences in the sample encode the same CDR3. The chain links TRDV1 to TRDJ1; tentatively, D is TRDD3 (8 bases). This CDR3 comprises 18 residues. CDR1 TSWWSYY and CDR2 QGS come from the germline V gene. Trimming left V 9 bases short and J 4 bases short, with 30 bases between. CDR3 DNA sequence: TGTGCTCTCCCTACTATTCCTACGTGGACTGGGGGGCTCGATAAACTCATCTTT. Protein product: CALPTIPTWTGGLDKLIF.

The rearrangement links TRDV2 to TRDJ1, with D possibly being TRDD3 (6 bases). With 0 bases removed from V and 3 bases from J, the gap between germline ends came to 16 bases. CDR1 and CDR2 (germline): GEAIGNYY, EKD. The length of the CDR3 is 16 residues. CDR3 in DNA: TGTGCCTGTGACACCGTGGGGGTCTCCGACGCCGATAAACTCATCTTT. It yields the protein CACDTVGVSDADKLIF.

A note on this clone: With a far larger clone one base away, a read error is the likely cause. The sample has other DNA sequences that encode this CDR3 too. This chain joins TRDV2 and TRDJ3, with TRDD3 matching over 10 bases. The CDR3 sequence is 22 residues long. Per germline, CDR1 GEAIGNYY and CDR2 EKD. The CDR3 is CACDTTGTGGSGRSWDTRQMFF. The DNA for the CDR3 is TGTGCCTGTGACACCACCGGCACTGGGGGATCCGGTCGGTCCTGGGACACCCGGCAGATGTTTTTC.

On this clone: A single base is all that separates this from a far larger clone, so a read error is likely. Other nucleotide sequences from this sample produce the same CDR3. The rearrangement uses TRDV2 and TRDJ1; 7 bases map to TRDD3. Germline V gives CDR1 GEAIGNYY, CDR2 EKD. The CDR3 spans 14 residues. The CDR3: CACDTVGGRHKLIF. In DNA, the CDR3 is TGTGCCTGTGACACCGTTGGGGGACGTCATAAGCTCATCTTT.

Judged by abundance, this clone is hyperexpanded. Other DNA sequences from this sample encode an identical CDR3 as well. In nucleotides, the CDR3 is TGTGCCTGTGATCTACCGGGGGATCGGGGAACCGATAAACTCATCTTT. As protein: CACDLPGDRGTDKLIF. The chain is built from TRDV2 and TRDJ1, with 7 bases aligning to TRDD3. The CDR3 covers 16 residues. The germline V gene encodes CDR1 GEAIGNYY and CDR2 EKD. The V and J ends lost 4 bases and 2 bases, in that order; junction bases with no gene match: 12.

Concerning this clone: The mismatch at residue 5 between this DNA's translation and the TCRdb protein of a much larger clone likely reflects a read error; the protein shown is translated from the DNA. The gene calls are TRDV2 and TRDJ1; 7 bases are shared with TRDD3. The J segment lost 6 bases and the V segment lost 3 bases, leaving 9 bases of the junction unmatched. CDR3 length equals 14 residues. Germline loops: CDR1 GEAIGNYY, CDR2 EKD. The CDR3 nucleotides are TGTGCCTGTGACGCCGTTGGGGGACGTCATAAACTCATCTTT. Its translation is CACDAVGGRHKLIF.